One sample yielded the 5 T cell receptor beta chains listed below, sequenced in a study of beta chain features in type 1 diabetes. Expressed TCRB transcripts were sequenced because the isolated RNA had all been reverse transcribed beforehand. The table came from immunoSEQ multiplex PCR; TCRdb's copy has only in-frame clones and leaves some out. The sample carries roughly 140,000 clones, under 9.5% recorded once. Sequenced input: central memory CD4+ T cells from blood. These receptors were obtained from a young man in good health.

This sequence joins TRBV30 and TRBJ1-1; TRBD1 might be the D (6 bases). The CDR3 is 13 amino acids. The V gene lost 0 bases and the J gene lost 5 bases, with 10 bases spanning the gap. Per germline, CDR1 GTSNPN and CDR2 SVGIG (reference sequence). The CDR3, as DNA: TGTGCCTGGAGTGTAGCACAGGGTACTGAAGCTTTCTTT. Amino acids: CAWSVAQGTEAFF. Full variable domain (outside the CDR3, taken from reference TRBV30 and TRBJ1-1): SQTIHQWPATLVQPVGSPLSLECTVEGTSNPNLYWYRQAAGRGLQLLFYSVGIGQISSEVPQNLSASRPQDRQFILSSKKLLLSDSGFYLCAWSVAQGTEAFFGQGTRLTVV.

This clone was found many times. The chain couples TRBV2 to TRBJ2-5; TRBD2 matches at 12 bases. The CDR3 is 16 residues long. Per germline, CDR1 SNHLY and CDR2 FYNNEI. Unmatched junction bases numbered 7, after V lost 4 bases and J lost 4 bases. This CDR3 reads CASSALAGGRPETQYF. Here the CDR3 DNA reads TGTGCCAGCAGTGCCCTAGCGGGGGGGCGCCCAGAGACCCAGTACTTC.

The V call is TRBV5-6, the J call TRBJ1-5; TRBD1 is a possible D gene (5 bases). V gave up 2 bases and J gave up 5 bases, with 8 bases separating them. The length of the CDR3 is 13 residues. CDR1 is SGHDT and CDR2 is YYEEEE in the germline V gene. The CDR3 region is CASSLGVDQPQHF. The CDR3 DNA reads TGTGCCAGCAGCTTAGGGGTCGATCAGCCCCAGCATTTT.

This rearrangement joins TRBV10-3 to TRBJ1-5; TRBD1 matches 7 bases. This CDR3 comprises 15 residues. CDR1 and CDR2 (germline): ENHRY, SYGVKD. Unmatched junction bases numbered 6, after V lost 3 bases and J lost 4 bases. The CDR3 nucleotides read TGTGCCATCAGTGACTCCTTACAGGGGAATCAGCCCCAGCATTTT. Translating gives CAISDSLQGNQPQHF.

The genes are TRBV6-6 and TRBJ2-7, with D perhaps matching TRBD2 (6 bases). Per germline, CDR1 MNHNY and CDR2 SVGAGI (reference sequence). CDR3 length: 13 residues. The V end was cut by 6 bases, the J end by 4 bases, with 13 bases between. CDR3: CASRPGGIYEQYF. In nucleotides, the CDR3 is TGTGCCAGCAGGCCCGGCGGGATATACGAGCAGTACTTC.